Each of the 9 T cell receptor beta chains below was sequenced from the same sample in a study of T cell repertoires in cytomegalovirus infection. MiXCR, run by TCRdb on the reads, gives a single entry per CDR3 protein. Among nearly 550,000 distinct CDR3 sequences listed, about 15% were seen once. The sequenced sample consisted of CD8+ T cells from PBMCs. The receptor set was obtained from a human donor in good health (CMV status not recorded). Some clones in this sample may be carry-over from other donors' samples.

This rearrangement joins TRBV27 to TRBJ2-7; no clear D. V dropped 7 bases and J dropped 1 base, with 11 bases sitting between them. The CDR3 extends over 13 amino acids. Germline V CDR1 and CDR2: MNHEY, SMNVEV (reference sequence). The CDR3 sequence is CASTSPLSYEQYF. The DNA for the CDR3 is TGTGCCAGCACTTCACCTCTGTCCTACGAGCAGTACTTC.

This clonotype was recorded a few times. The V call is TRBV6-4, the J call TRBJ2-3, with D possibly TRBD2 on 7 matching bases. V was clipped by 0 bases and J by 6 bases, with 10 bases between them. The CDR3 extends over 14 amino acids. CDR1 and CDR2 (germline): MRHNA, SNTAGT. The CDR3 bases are TGTGCCAGCAGTGACTCTGGGGGGGCGGATACGCAGTATTTT. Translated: CASSDSGGADTQYF.

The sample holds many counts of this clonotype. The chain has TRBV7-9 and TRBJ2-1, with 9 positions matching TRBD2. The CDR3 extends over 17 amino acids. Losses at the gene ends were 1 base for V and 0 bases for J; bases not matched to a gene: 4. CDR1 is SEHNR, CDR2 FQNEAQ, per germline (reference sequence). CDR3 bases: TGTGCCAGCAGCTTAGAGGGTAGCGGGAGCTCCTACAATGAGCAGTTCTTC. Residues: CASSLEGSGSSYNEQFF.

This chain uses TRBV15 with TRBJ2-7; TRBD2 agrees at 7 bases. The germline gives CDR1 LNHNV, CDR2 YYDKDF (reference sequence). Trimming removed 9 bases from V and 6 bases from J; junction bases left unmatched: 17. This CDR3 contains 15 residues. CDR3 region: CATREGGGFEGEQYF. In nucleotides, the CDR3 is TGTGCCACGAGGGAGGGTGGGGGGTTCGAGGGCGAGCAGTACTTC.

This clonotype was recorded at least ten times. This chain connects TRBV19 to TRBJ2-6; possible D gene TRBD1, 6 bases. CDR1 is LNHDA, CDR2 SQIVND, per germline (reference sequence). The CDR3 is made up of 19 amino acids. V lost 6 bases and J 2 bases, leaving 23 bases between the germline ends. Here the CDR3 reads CASSPPVQGSYTGANVLTF. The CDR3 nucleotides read TGTGCCAGTAGCCCACCCGTCCAGGGGTCCTATACTGGGGCCAACGTCCTGACTTTC.

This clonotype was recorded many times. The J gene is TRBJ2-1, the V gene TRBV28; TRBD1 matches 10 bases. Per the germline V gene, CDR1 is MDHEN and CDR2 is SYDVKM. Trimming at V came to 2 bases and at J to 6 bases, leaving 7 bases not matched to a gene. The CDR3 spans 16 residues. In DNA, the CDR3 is TGTGCCAGCAGTTTAACCAGGGACAGGGGCGGCAATGAGCAGTTCTTC. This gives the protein CASSLTRDRGGNEQFF.

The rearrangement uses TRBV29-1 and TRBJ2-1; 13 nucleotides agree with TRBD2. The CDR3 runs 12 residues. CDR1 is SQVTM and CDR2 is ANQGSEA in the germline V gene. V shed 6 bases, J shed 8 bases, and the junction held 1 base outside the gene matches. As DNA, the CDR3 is TGCAGCGTCGGACTAGCGGGGGATGAGCAGTTCTTC. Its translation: CSVGLAGDEQFF.

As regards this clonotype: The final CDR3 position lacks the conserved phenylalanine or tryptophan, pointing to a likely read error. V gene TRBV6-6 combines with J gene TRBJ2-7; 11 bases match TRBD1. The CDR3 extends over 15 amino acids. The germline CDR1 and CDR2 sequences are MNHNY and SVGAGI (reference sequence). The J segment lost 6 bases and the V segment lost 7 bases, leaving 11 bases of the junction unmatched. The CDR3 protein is CASTLPPGQGGEQYL. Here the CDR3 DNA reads TGTGCCAGCACCTTACCCCCGGGACAGGGGGGCGAGCAGTACTTA.

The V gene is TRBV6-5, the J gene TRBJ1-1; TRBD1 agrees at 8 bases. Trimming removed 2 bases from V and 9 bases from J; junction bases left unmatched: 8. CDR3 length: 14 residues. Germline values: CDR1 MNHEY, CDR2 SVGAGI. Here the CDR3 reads CASSYTRDRQQAFF. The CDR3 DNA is TGTGCCAGCAGTTACACAAGGGACAGGCAACAAGCTTTCTTT.